The rows below give T cell receptor beta chains drawn from one sample of a study of T cells in Graves' hyperthyroidism and ophthalmopathy. Using its own MiXCR run on the multiplex PCR reads, TCRdb lists one record per CDR3 protein. The repertoire has 300,000 or so distinct CDR3 sequences, 17% of them found once; the top ten carry just over 55%. Material: blood. The receptor set was obtained from a woman aged 55-70 years with Graves' ophthalmopathy. CDR3s include the opening cysteine and the closing phenylalanine or tryptophan. Fields, in order: D gene, V gene, clone size, J gene, CDR3 DNA, CDR3 protein. A D gene is named only where the DNA matches it firmly. Only some rows state a clone size, as once, few, many or a class for expanded clones.

d_gene: TRBD1; v_gene: TRBV20-1; abundance: many; j_gene: TRBJ1-4; CDR3nt: TGCAGTGCTGAAACTGGGACAGGCCGTGAAAAACTGTTTTTT; CDR3aa: CSAETGTGREKLFF
d_gene: TRBD1; v_gene: TRBV6-6; abundance: many; j_gene: TRBJ2-7; CDR3nt: TGTGCCAGCAGCTATGGGACAGGGGCCTACGAGCAGTACTTC; CDR3aa: CASSYGTGAYEQYF
d_gene: -; v_gene: TRBV20-1; abundance: many; j_gene: TRBJ1-1; CDR3nt: TGCAGTGCGACACCAAACAGGGCGAGTACTGAAGCTTTCTTT; CDR3aa: CSATPNRASTEAFF
d_gene: -; v_gene: TRBV4-3; abundance: few; j_gene: TRBJ1-2; CDR3nt: TGCGCCAGCAGCCAAGCAGCCCGGGGGGAAGGCTATGGCTACACCTTC; CDR3aa: CASSQAARGEGYGYTF
d_gene: TRBD1; v_gene: TRBV12-3/TRBV12-4; abundance: -; j_gene: TRBJ2-1; CDR3nt: TGTGCCAGCAGCCTCGGACAGGGGGCGGATCAACCCTACAATGAGCAGTTCTTC; CDR3aa: CASSLGQGADQPYNEQFF
d_gene: -; v_gene: TRBV6-1; abundance: -; j_gene: TRBJ1-3; CDR3nt: TGTGCCAGCAACTACCGCCTCGGAAACACCATATATTTT; CDR3aa: CASNYRLGNTIYF
d_gene: -; v_gene: TRBV15; abundance: many; j_gene: TRBJ1-5; CDR3nt: TGTGCCACCAGCAGAGAAACACAGGGTCCTGGGCAGCCCCAGCATTTT; CDR3aa: CATSRETQGPGQPQHF
d_gene: -; v_gene: TRBV28; abundance: many; j_gene: TRBJ2-7; CDR3nt: TGTGCCAGCAGTTTTGCCGGTTGCTACTACGAGCAGTACTTC; CDR3aa: CASSFAGCYYEQYF
d_gene: -; v_gene: TRBV7-9; abundance: many; j_gene: TRBJ1-6; CDR3nt: TGTGCCAGCAGCTTCCAAGGATATAATTCACCCCTCCACTTT; CDR3aa: CASSFQGYNSPLHF
d_gene: -; v_gene: TRBV5-1; abundance: many; j_gene: TRBJ1-1; CDR3nt: TGCGCCAGCAGCTTGCCCGGGATGAACACTGAAGCTTTCTTT; CDR3aa: CASSLPGMNTEAFF
d_gene: TRBD1; v_gene: TRBV4-3; abundance: few; j_gene: TRBJ1-2; CDR3nt: TGCGCCAGCAGCCAAGCCTCACTAGACAGGGTCCGTTATGGCTACACCTTC; CDR3aa: CASSQASLDRVRYGYTF
d_gene: -; v_gene: TRBV7-9; abundance: many; j_gene: TRBJ2-7; CDR3nt: TGTGCCAGCAGCCATGAGGGTTCCCGCTCCTACGAGCAGTACTTC; CDR3aa: CASSHEGSRSYEQYF
d_gene: -; v_gene: TRBV7-9; abundance: -; j_gene: TRBJ2-3; CDR3nt: TGTGCCAGCAGCCACTCTGTAGATACGCAGTATTTT; CDR3aa: CASSHSVDTQYF
d_gene: TRBD1; v_gene: TRBV19; abundance: -; j_gene: TRBJ2-7; CDR3nt: TGTGCCAGCGCCCCGGGACAGGGGGGATCCTACGAGCAGTACTTC; CDR3aa: CASAPGQGGSYEQYF
d_gene: -; v_gene: TRBV4-1; abundance: few; j_gene: TRBJ2-7; CDR3nt: TGCGCCAGCAGCCAAGATTCGGCCCAGGGCTACGAGCAGTACTTC; CDR3aa: CASSQDSAQGYEQYF
d_gene: -; v_gene: TRBV5-6; abundance: -; j_gene: TRBJ1-2; CDR3nt: TGTGCCAGCAGCTTGCCGGGGATCGACTATGGCTACACCTTC; CDR3aa: CASSLPGIDYGYTF
d_gene: -; v_gene: TRBV20-1; abundance: once; j_gene: TRBJ2-1; CDR3nt: TGCAGTGCTCAACCCGCGGGTTCGGGTTTGAACAATGAGCAGTTCTTC; CDR3aa: CSAQPAGSGLNNEQFF
d_gene: -; v_gene: TRBV5-5; abundance: few; j_gene: TRBJ2-2; CDR3nt: TGTGCCAGCAGGGTGGGCGGGGAGCTGTTTTTT; CDR3aa: CASRVGGELFF
d_gene: TRBD1; v_gene: TRBV20-1; abundance: many; j_gene: TRBJ1-5; CDR3nt: TGCAGACAAACAGAGCGGGACAGAGCAAATTGCAATCAGCCCCAGCATTTT; CDR3aa: CRQTERDRANCNQPQHF
d_gene: TRBD1; v_gene: TRBV19; abundance: many; j_gene: TRBJ1-2; CDR3nt: TGTGCCAGTACCAACGACAGGGACCATGGCTACACCTTC; CDR3aa: CASTNDRDHGYTF
d_gene: TRBD1; v_gene: TRBV20-1; abundance: many; j_gene: TRBJ1-2; CDR3nt: TGCAGTGCTAGAGTCGGGGGGACAGAGTATGGCTACACCTTC; CDR3aa: CSARVGGTEYGYTF
d_gene: -; v_gene: TRBV29-1; abundance: many; j_gene: TRBJ2-7; CDR3nt: TGCAGCGTTTGGGGGACCGGAGAGCAGTACTTC; CDR3aa: CSVWGTGEQYF
d_gene: -; v_gene: TRBV20-1; abundance: -; j_gene: TRBJ2-1; CDR3nt: TGCAGTGCTCTACTCATAAGGGTGCCCTACAATGAGCAGTTCTTC; CDR3aa: CSALLIRVPYNEQFF
d_gene: -; v_gene: TRBV7-2; abundance: many; j_gene: TRBJ2-1; CDR3nt: TGTGCCAGCAGCCCATACAGCAACAATGAGCAGTTCTTC; CDR3aa: CASSPYSNNEQFF
d_gene: -; v_gene: TRBV4-1; abundance: few; j_gene: TRBJ2-7; CDR3nt: TGCGCCAGCAGCCAGCTCGACCGCTACGAGCAGTACTTC; CDR3aa: CASSQLDRYEQYF
d_gene: -; v_gene: TRBV4-3; abundance: -; j_gene: TRBJ1-2; CDR3nt: TGCGCCAGCAGCACCCTGGGCGGGGAGTATGGCTACACCTTC; CDR3aa: CASSTLGGEYGYTF
d_gene: -; v_gene: TRBV4-2; abundance: -; j_gene: TRBJ2-7; CDR3nt: TGTGCCAGCAGCCGCGGGACAGCCGCCCCCTACGAGCAGTACTTC; CDR3aa: CASSRGTAAPYEQYF
d_gene: -; v_gene: TRBV7-2; abundance: many; j_gene: TRBJ2-5; CDR3nt: TGTGCCAGCAGCCCTTGGCGAACCCAAGAGACCCAGTACTTC; CDR3aa: CASSPWRTQETQYF
d_gene: TRBD1; v_gene: TRBV7-2; abundance: -; j_gene: TRBJ2-1; CDR3nt: TGTGCCGGCAGCCGGGACAGCCACAATGAGCAGTTCTTC; CDR3aa: CAGSRDSHNEQFF
d_gene: TRBD1; v_gene: TRBV10-3; abundance: many; j_gene: TRBJ1-1; CDR3nt: TGTGCCATCAGTGAAATGACAGGGGGCACTGAAGCTTTCTTT; CDR3aa: CAISEMTGGTEAFF
d_gene: -; v_gene: TRBV20-1; abundance: many; j_gene: TRBJ2-1; CDR3nt: TGCAGTGCTCCCCCTGAGGCCGGTGAGCAGTTCTTC; CDR3aa: CSAPPEAGEQFF
d_gene: -; v_gene: TRBV7-9; abundance: many; j_gene: TRBJ1-1; CDR3nt: TGTGCCAGCAGCTTATCCCGAGGGCGGGATGAAGCTTTCTTT; CDR3aa: CASSLSRGRDEAFF
d_gene: -; v_gene: TRBV7-6; abundance: many; j_gene: TRBJ2-3; CDR3nt: TGTGCCAGCAGCTTAGGGTGGAGCACAGATACGCAGTATTTT; CDR3aa: CASSLGWSTDTQYF
d_gene: TRBD2; v_gene: TRBV7-9; abundance: -; j_gene: TRBJ2-1; CDR3nt: TGTGCCAGCCCGACGGGGACTAGCGGGAGTGGGTCCAATGAGCAGTTCTTC; CDR3aa: CASPTGTSGSGSNEQFF
d_gene: -; v_gene: TRBV5-1; abundance: many; j_gene: TRBJ1-1; CDR3nt: TGCGCCAGCAGCAGTGGGAGGGGCACTGAAGCTTTCTTT; CDR3aa: CASSSGRGTEAFF
d_gene: TRBD2; v_gene: TRBV28; abundance: once; j_gene: TRBJ2-3; CDR3nt: TGTGCCAGCAAATTGGGACTAGCGGGGGGAGGCATCACAGATACGCAGTATTTT; CDR3aa: CASKLGLAGGGITDTQYF
d_gene: -; v_gene: TRBV27; abundance: many; j_gene: TRBJ1-1; CDR3nt: TGTGCCAGCAGTTTTGCGGACCCTCCTCGGAACACTGAAGCTTTCTTT; CDR3aa: CASSFADPPRNTEAFF
d_gene: TRBD2; v_gene: TRBV20-1; abundance: -; j_gene: TRBJ2-1; CDR3nt: TGCAGTGCTTCCGGGACTAGCGGAAGCTCCTACAATGAGCAGTTCTTC; CDR3aa: CSASGTSGSSYNEQFF
d_gene: TRBD1; v_gene: TRBV2; abundance: few; j_gene: TRBJ1-5; CDR3nt: TGTGCCAGCAGTTTGGTATACCCAGGGGGGAATCAGCCCCAGCATTTT; CDR3aa: CASSLVYPGGNQPQHF
d_gene: TRBD1; v_gene: TRBV7-2; abundance: many; j_gene: TRBJ2-1; CDR3nt: TGTGCCAGCAGCTTACAATCCGGGACAGGGATGAATGAGCAGTTCTTC; CDR3aa: CASSLQSGTGMNEQFF
d_gene: -; v_gene: TRBV6-2/TRBV6-3; abundance: many; j_gene: TRBJ1-4; CDR3nt: TGTGCCAGCAGTTCCAACACCTACAGGGCGGCAAGTGAAAAACTGTTTTTT; CDR3aa: CASSSNTYRAASEKLFF
d_gene: TRBD1; v_gene: TRBV27; abundance: -; j_gene: TRBJ1-5; CDR3nt: TGTGCCAGCAGGCTGGGACAGGGGCTTCAGCCCCAGCATTTT; CDR3aa: CASRLGQGLQPQHF
d_gene: -; v_gene: TRBV7-2; abundance: many; j_gene: TRBJ2-7; CDR3nt: TGTGCCAGCAGCTTCCCGATCACAAACAGGATTTGGGGCTACGAGCAGTACTTC; CDR3aa: CASSFPITNRIWGYEQYF